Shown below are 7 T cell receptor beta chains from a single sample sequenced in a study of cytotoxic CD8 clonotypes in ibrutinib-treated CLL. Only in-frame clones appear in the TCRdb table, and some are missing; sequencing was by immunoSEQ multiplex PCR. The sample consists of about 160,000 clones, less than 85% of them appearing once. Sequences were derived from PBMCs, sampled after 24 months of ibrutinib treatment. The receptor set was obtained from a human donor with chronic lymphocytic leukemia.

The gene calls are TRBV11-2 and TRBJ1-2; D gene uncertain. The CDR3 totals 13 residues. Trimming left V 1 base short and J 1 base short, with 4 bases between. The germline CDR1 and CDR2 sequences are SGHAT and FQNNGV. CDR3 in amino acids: CASSLVGNYGYTF. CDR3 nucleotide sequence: TGTGCCAGCAGCTTAGTTGGTAACTATGGCTACACCTTC.

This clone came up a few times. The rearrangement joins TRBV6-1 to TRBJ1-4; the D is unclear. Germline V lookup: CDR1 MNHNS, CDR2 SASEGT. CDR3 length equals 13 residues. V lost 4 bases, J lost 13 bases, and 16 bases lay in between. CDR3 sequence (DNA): TGTGCCAGCAGTGTTAAGAGCCTGACCGGACTGTTTTTT. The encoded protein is CASSVKSLTGLFF.

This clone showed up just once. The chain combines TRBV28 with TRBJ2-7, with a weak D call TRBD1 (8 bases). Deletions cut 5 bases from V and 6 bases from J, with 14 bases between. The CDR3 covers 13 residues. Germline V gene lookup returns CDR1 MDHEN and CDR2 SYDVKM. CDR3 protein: CASSGQGGGEQYF. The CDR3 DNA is TGTGCCAGCAGTGGACAGGGAGGGGGCGAGCAGTACTTC.

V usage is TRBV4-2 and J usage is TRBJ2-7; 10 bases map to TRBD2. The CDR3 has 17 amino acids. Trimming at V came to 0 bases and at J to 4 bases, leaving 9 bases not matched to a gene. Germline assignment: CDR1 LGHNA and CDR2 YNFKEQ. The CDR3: CASSQEVASGRTYEQYF. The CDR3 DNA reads TGTGCCAGCAGCCAAGAAGTGGCTAGCGGGAGAACTTACGAGCAGTACTTC.

The CDR3 loop reads CASSLWSSTKLQYF. The CDR3 bases are TGTGCCAGCAGCTTGTGGTCCTCCACCAAGCTGCAGTACTTC. This rearrangement joins TRBV5-6 to TRBJ2-7; D is ambiguous. Per germline, CDR1 SGHDT and CDR2 YYEEEE. There are 14 residues in the CDR3. Trimming pared 1 base from V and 9 bases from J, leaving 17 bases between. Full variable domain (rest looked up from reference TRBV5-6 and TRBJ2-7): DAGVTQSPTHLIKTRGQQVTLRCSPKSGHDTVSWYQQALGQGPQFIFQYYEEEERQRGNFPDRFSGHQFPNYSSELNVNALLLGDSALYLCASSLWSSTKLQYFGPGTRLTVT.

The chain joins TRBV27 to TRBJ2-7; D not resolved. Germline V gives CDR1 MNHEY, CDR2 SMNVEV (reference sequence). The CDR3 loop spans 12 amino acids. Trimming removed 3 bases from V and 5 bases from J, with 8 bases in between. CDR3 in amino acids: CASSLDGNEQYF. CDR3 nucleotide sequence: TGTGCCAGCAGTTTGGACGGCAACGAGCAGTACTTC.

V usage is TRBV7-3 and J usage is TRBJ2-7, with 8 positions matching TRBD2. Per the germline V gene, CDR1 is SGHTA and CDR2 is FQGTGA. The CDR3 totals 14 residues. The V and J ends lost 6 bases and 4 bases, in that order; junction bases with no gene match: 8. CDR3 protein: CASSWGREGYEQYF. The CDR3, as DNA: TGTGCCAGCAGTTGGGGACGGGAGGGATACGAGCAGTACTTC.